This note documents a single TCR beta chain sequence. The target antigen is unknown. The assay was immunoSEQ multiplex PCR, and TCRdb's table has in-frame clones only and misses some. The repertoire includes tens of thousands of clones, roughly 84% of them detected once, and approximately 0.29% sits in the top ten. The entry originates in a study of OX40 agonist ivuxolimab in advanced cancers. In the study overall: Patients received the agonistic anti-OX40 (CD134) antibody ivuxolimab. Of the participants, 35% to 50% had some prior anti-PD-1, anti-PD-L1 or anti-CTLA-4 therapy, which was allowed.

Study-level findings and limits: Near-lowest levels of clonal expansion characterized partial responders at 0.1-3.0 mg/kg. In general, CD8+ T cells held more expanded clones than CD4+ did, on average.

CDR3 length: 12 residues. Germline V gene lookup returns CDR1 SGHRS and CDR2 YFSETQ. Trimming removed 4 bases at V and 4 bases at J, with 9 bases between. The clonotype comes from an adult with an advanced solid tumor such as melanoma, head and neck, liver or kidney cancer. This chain connects TRBV5-1 to TRBJ2-7, with D unresolved. Here the sequenced sample was CD4+ or CD8+ T cells sorted from blood, taken in a trial of the OX40 agonist ivuxolimab. The CDR3 is CASSPGNYEQYF. The DNA of the CDR3 is TGCGCCAGCAGCCCAGGAAATTACGAGCAGTACTTC. Using reference TRBV5-1 and TRBJ2-7 for the parts outside the CDR3, the full variable domain is KAGVTQTPRYLIKTRGQQVTLSCSPISGHRSVSWYQQTPGQGLQFLFEYFSETQRNKGNFPGRFSGRQFSNSRSEMNVSTLELGDSALYLCASSPGNYEQYFGPGTRLTVT.